Below, 14 T cell receptor beta chains from the same sample are listed, as sequenced in a study of response to subunit inactivated influenza vaccine. TCRdb fed the RT-PCR reads into MiXCR, producing one record per CDR3 protein. The table includes a few hundred thousand distinct CDR3 sequences, approximately 6.9% detected once. The sequencing here drew on PBMCs from blood, taken roughly 24 months after vaccination. Source of these receptors: a man aged 50 to 69 who received an inactivated influenza vaccine.

The CDR3 nucleotides read TGCAGTGCTTCGACAGGGGACGAGCAGTACTTC. As protein: CSASTGDEQYF. The chain carries TRBV20-1 and TRBJ2-7, with 8 bases that match TRBD1. The CDR3 contains 11 residues. The V and J ends lost 5 bases and 5 bases, in that order; junction bases with no gene match: 2. CDR1 and CDR2 (germline): DFQATT, SNEGSKA (reference sequence).

The chain carries TRBV20-1 and TRBJ2-2; 10 nucleotides match TRBD2. The CDR3 totals 17 residues. The germline V gene encodes CDR1 DFQATT and CDR2 SNEGSKA (reference sequence). Trimming removed 6 bases from V and 2 bases from J; junction bases left unmatched: 12. As DNA, the CDR3 is TGCAGTGCCCGCGGGCGGAGCGGGGGGGGTAACACCGGGGAGCTGTTTTTT. It specifies CSARGRSGGGNTGELFF.

The chain employs TRBV21-1 and TRBJ1-4; no DNA check was done on the table's D call, TRBD1. TRBV21-1 is noted as a pseudogene. There are 18 residues in the CDR3. The CDR3 region has the DNA TGTGCCAGCAGCTATTTCAGGGTGTCTGCTTCGACTAATGAAAAACTGTTTTTT. Encoded protein: CASSYFRVSASTNEKLFF.

The chain has TRBV4-1 and TRBJ2-4, with TRBD2 identical over 9 bases. The V gene end was trimmed by 0 bases and the J gene end by 0 bases; junction bases not matched to a gene: 9. Looked up from germline, CDR1 is MGHRA and CDR2 is YSYEKL. The CDR3 covers 19 residues. Here the CDR3 reads CASSQDVASGNQAKNIQYF. DNA for the CDR3: TGCGCCAGCAGCCAAGATGTGGCTAGCGGGAACCAAGCCAAAAACATTCAGTACTTC.

This chain links TRBV28 with TRBJ1-4; 7 bases map to TRBD1. Germline V gene data show CDR1 as MDHEN and CDR2 as SYDVKM. This CDR3 has 15 amino acids. The V gene end was trimmed by 6 bases and the J gene end by 5 bases; junction bases not matched to a gene: 9. CDR3 sequence (DNA): TGTGCCAGCAGCCGGGGGCGAGGGGGCAATGAAAAACTGTTTTTT. Encoded protein: CASSRGRGGNEKLFF.

This clonotype was counted only a few times. This chain connects TRBV6-1 to TRBJ2-7; 11 bases match TRBD1. Germline V gene sequence: CDR1 MNHNS, CDR2 SASEGT. The CDR3 is 16 amino acids. V dropped 5 bases and J dropped 1; count of bases not matched to a gene: 7. This CDR3 is CASSSTGTGGSYEQYF. The CDR3 nucleotides read TGTGCCAGCAGTAGCACCGGGACAGGGGGATCCTACGAGCAGTACTTC.

The chain uses TRBV5-1 and TRBJ2-1; no definite D call. V was trimmed by 2 bases and J by 5 bases, leaving 8 bases between them. Germline CDR1 and CDR2: SGHRS and YFSETQ. The CDR3 contains 13 residues. CDR3 in amino acids: CASSFYGNNEQFF. The DNA of the CDR3 is TGCGCCAGCAGCTTCTACGGAAACAATGAGCAGTTCTTC.

The chain joins TRBV4-3 to TRBJ2-3; D perhaps matches TRBD2 (6 bases). Trimming removed 0 bases at V and 4 bases at J, with 14 bases between. This CDR3 is 16 amino acids long. Per germline, CDR1 LGHNA and CDR2 YSLEER. The CDR3 reads CASSQEGRGGADTQYF. In DNA, the CDR3 is TGCGCCAGCAGCCAAGAGGGACGGGGAGGTGCAGATACGCAGTATTTT.

The genes are TRBV28 and TRBJ1-1; TRBD1 might be the D (5 bases). The V end was cut by 3 bases, the J end by 0 bases, with 14 bases between. This CDR3 has 16 amino acids. Germline CDR1 and CDR2: MDHEN and SYDVKM. The CDR3 spells CASSFSGRAMNTEAFF. In DNA, the CDR3 is TGTGCCAGCAGTTTCTCGGGACGGGCGATGAACACTGAAGCTTTCTTT.

In nucleotides, the CDR3 is TGCGCCAGCAGCTCTAACGCGGGACGGGAGCAGTACTTC. Translation gives CASSSNAGREQYF. This chain connects TRBV5-1 to TRBJ2-7; tentatively, D is TRBD2 (6 bases). The CDR3 runs 13 residues. Trimming removed 3 bases from V and 7 bases from J, with 14 bases in between. CDR1 and CDR2 from the germline V gene are SGHRS and YFSETQ.

This sequence joins TRBV20-1 and TRBJ2-1; 11 positions agree with TRBD2. The CDR3 sequence is 14 residues long. Germline CDR1 is DFQATT and CDR2 is SNEGSKA (reference sequence). The junction had 8 bases not matched to a gene; V was cut back by 6 bases and J by 7 bases. CDR3 residues: CSAYSGRAQNEQFF. The DNA for the CDR3 is TGCAGTGCCTATAGCGGGAGGGCCCAAAATGAGCAGTTCTTC.

The chain joins TRBV7-9 to TRBJ2-3; TRBD1 matches 9 bases. CDR1 and CDR2 (germline): SEHNR, FQNEAQ (reference sequence). The CDR3 extends over 15 amino acids. Germline trimming cut 8 bases from V and 3 bases from J; bases unmatched to any gene: 9. The CDR3 coding sequence is TGTGCCAGCCCCCCACAGGGGGCTGTAACAGATACGCAGTATTTT. It translates to CASPPQGAVTDTQYF.

The genes are TRBV20-1 and TRBJ2-5; 8 bases map to TRBD2. The CDR3 runs to 13 residues. Germline V gene data show CDR1 as DFQATT and CDR2 as SNEGSKA (reference sequence). The junction had 10 bases not matched to a gene; V was cut back by 6 bases and J by 7 bases. The chain's CDR3 is CSAPRGGRWTQYF. The CDR3 DNA reads TGCAGTGCACCCCGGGGGGGCCGATGGACCCAGTACTTC.

This clonotype was found a few times. The chain uses TRBV2 and TRBJ2-5; D not certain. With 7 bases removed from V and 7 bases from J, the gap between germline ends came to 13 bases. Germline V CDR1 and CDR2: SNHLY, FYNNEI. The CDR3 spans 12 residues. The CDR3 region has the DNA TGTGCCAGCACCATACAGCGATCGACCCAGTACTTC. Residues: CASTIQRSTQYF. Full variable domain (remainder filled in from reference TRBV2 and TRBJ2-5): EPEVTQTPSHQVTQMGQEVILRCVPISNHLYFYWYRQILGQKVEFLVSFYNNEISEKSEIFDDQFSVERPDGSNFTLKIRSTKLEDSAMYFCASTIQRSTQYFGPGTRLLVL.